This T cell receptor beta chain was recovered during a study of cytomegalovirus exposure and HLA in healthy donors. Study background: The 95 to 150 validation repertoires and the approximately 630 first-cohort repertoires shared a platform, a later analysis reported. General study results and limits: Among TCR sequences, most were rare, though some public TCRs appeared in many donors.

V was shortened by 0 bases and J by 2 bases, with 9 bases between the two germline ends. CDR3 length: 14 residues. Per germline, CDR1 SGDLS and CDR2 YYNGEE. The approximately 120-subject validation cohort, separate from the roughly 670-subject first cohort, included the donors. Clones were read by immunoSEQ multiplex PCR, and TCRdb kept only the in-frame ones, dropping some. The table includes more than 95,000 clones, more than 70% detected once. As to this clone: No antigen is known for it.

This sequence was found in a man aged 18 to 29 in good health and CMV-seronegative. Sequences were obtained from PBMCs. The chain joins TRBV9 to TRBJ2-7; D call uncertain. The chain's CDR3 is CASSVGVGAYEQYF. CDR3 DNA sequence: TGTGCCAGCAGCGTAGGGGTCGGAGCCTACGAGCAGTACTTC.